This T cell receptor (beta chain) was recovered during a study of CD8+CD57+ T cells in acquired aplastic anemia. The wider study: Sorted cells (CD4+ and CD8+) yielded DNA amounts that averaged about 2.9 ug.

TCR beta VDJ and CDR3 profiles were obtained from a genomic DNA template. TCRdb processed the reads anew with MiXCR; each CDR3 protein has one entry. The sample has 310,000 or so distinct CDR3 sequences, about three fifths seen once; the top ten hold 1% to 1.5%. General study findings and limits: Researchers report that twenty-nine CD8+ CDR3 sequences appeared in both patients and controls.

The patients chosen for sequencing had shown expansion of CD8+CD57+ cells (detected by flow cytometry). There were no patients without severe acquired aplastic anemia. Germline V lookup: CDR1 SEHNR, CDR2 FQNEAQ (reference sequence). CDR3 size: 16 residues. On this clonotype: What it binds is unknown.

The receptor was derived from a human donor with aplastic anemia. Sequenced material: sorted CD4+, CD8+, or CD8+CD57+ T cells (not recorded which) from PBMCs. The V call is TRBV7-9, the J call TRBJ2-7; 8 nucleotides line up with TRBD1. TRBJ2-4 explains the end of the DNA better; the J call may be wrong. CDR3 sequence reads: CASSLATGVDKNIQYF. Written as DNA, the CDR3 is TGTGCCAGCAGCCTCGCGACAGGGGTGGACAAAAACATTCAGTACTTC.